This TCR beta chain was recorded in a study of cytomegalovirus exposure and HLA in healthy donors. Study-wide context: Out of 398 genotyped donors, roughly 83% belonged to the Caucasian-associated ancestry cluster. Study-wide findings and caveats: About 87% or about 30% of the time was how often most TCR beta V segments were productive, according to an earlier analysis.

J was trimmed by 5 bases and V by 2 bases; bases with no gene match: 3. The length of the CDR3 is 14 residues. In germline, CDR1 is KGHSH, CDR2 LQKENI. For this clone: The antigen remains unidentified. Other DNA sequences in this sample translate to the same CDR3.

Amplification used 60 Vbeta primers and 13 Jbeta primers. Method: immunoSEQ multiplex PCR; TCRdb's copy keeps in-frame clones and lacks some. The sample comprises 75,000 to 100,000 clones, approximately 74% of which are singletons, and more than 2.5% rests with the top ten. This chain connects TRBV18 to TRBJ1-5, with 7 bases that match TRBD1. Sequencing was performed on PBMCs. The sequence was obtained from a female donor in good health and CMV-seropositive. The CDR3: CASSPGRGDQPQHF. DNA for the CDR3: TGTGCCAGCTCACCAGGCAGGGGGGATCAGCCCCAGCATTTT.